A selection of T cell receptor beta chains follows, all from one sample in a study of blood T cell repertoires in COVID-19. Some clones are missing from TCRdb's copy, which holds only in-frame ones; the method was immunoSEQ multiplex PCR. The repertoire has about 91,000 clones, 85% to 90% of them found once; the top ten carry approximately 4.8%. The sample consisted of peripheral blood. The source is an elderly woman with active COVID-19. Each CDR3 is given with its conserved first and last residue. Fields, in order: V gene, J gene, clone size, D gene, CDR3 protein, CDR3 DNA. A D gene is named only where the DNA matches it firmly. Size is omitted from some rows. Given values are once, few, many or a class for expanded clones.

TRBV24-1	TRBJ2-7	.	TRBD1	CATSDLRTGVDEQYF	TGTGCCACCAGTGATTTGAGGACAGGGGTAGACGAGCAGTACTTC
TRBV6-1	TRBJ2-5	.	.	CASREAGPLETQYF	TGTGCCAGCAGGGAAGCGGGCCCATTGGAGACCCAGTACTTC
TRBV7-2	TRBJ2-7	few	TRBD2	CASSLGLAGGWEGEQYF	TGTGCCAGCAGCTTGGGACTAGCGGGTGGTTGGGAAGGCGAGCAGTACTTC
TRBV28	TRBJ2-7	.	.	CASSSRAYEQYF	TGTGCCAGCAGTTCCCGTGCCTACGAGCAGTACTTC
TRBV4-2	TRBJ2-3	.	TRBD2	CASSQRTSDTDTQYF	TGTGCCAGCAGCCAGCGGACTAGCGATACAGATACGCAGTATTTT
TRBV28	TRBJ1-1	.	.	CASILPGMNTEAFF	TGTGCCAGCATCCTTCCAGGGATGAACACTGAAGCTTTCTTT
TRBV7-3	TRBJ2-5	.	TRBD1	CASSSGTGVLGQETQYF	TGTGCCAGCAGCTCCGGGACAGGGGTTTTGGGACAAGAGACCCAGTACTTC
TRBV28	TRBJ2-7	.	.	CASSFREPYEQYF	TGTGCCAGCAGTTTCCGGGAGCCCTACGAGCAGTACTTC
TRBV6-2/TRBV6-3	TRBJ2-5	.	TRBD2	CASSYSAHGLAGGPLTQYF	TGTGCCAGCAGTTACTCGGCGCACGGACTAGCGGGAGGGCCGTTGACCCAGTACTTC
TRBV5-1	TRBJ2-1	.	.	CASSGSPSYNEQFF	TGCGCCAGCAGCGGGAGCCCGTCCTACAATGAGCAGTTCTTC
TRBV4-2	TRBJ1-2	.	TRBD1	CASSQQTGTGGFYGYTF	TGTGCCAGCAGCCAACAAACCGGGACAGGGGGCTTCTATGGCTACACCTTC
TRBV27	TRBJ2-7	.	.	CASSFRGLNIKQYF	TGTGCCAGCAGTTTCCGGGGTTTAAACATAAAGCAGTACTTC
TRBV7-2	TRBJ2-2	.	.	CASSQGPNTGELFF	TGTGCCAGCAGCCAGGGCCCGAACACCGGGGAGCTGTTTTTT
TRBV9	TRBJ2-7	.	TRBD1	CAGSVDAGQGAYEQYF	TGTGCCGGCAGCGTAGACGCTGGACAGGGGGCCTACGAGCAGTACTTC
TRBV12-3/TRBV12-4	TRBJ1-2	.	.	CASSLRSWGYTF	TGTGCCAGCAGTTTACGGTCCTGGGGCTACACCTTC
TRBV5-1	TRBJ2-2	.	TRBD2	CASSLEAGGVTGELFF	TGCGCCAGCAGCTTGGAAGCGGGAGGCGTCACCGGGGAGCTGTTTTTT
TRBV24-1	TRBJ2-5	.	TRBD2	CATSDTTSSGETQYF	TGTGCCACCAGTGATACGACTAGCTCGGGAGAGACCCAGTACTTC
TRBV5-4	TRBJ2-7	.	.	CASSWERSEYEQYF	TGTGCCAGCAGCTGGGAGCGGAGTGAGTACGAGCAGTACTTC
TRBV7-2	TRBJ2-3	.	TRBD2	CASSQSGSYSTDTQYF	TGTGCCAGCAGCCAAAGCGGGAGCTATAGCACAGATACGCAGTATTTT
TRBV5-1	TRBJ2-1	.	.	CASSFDTVGGNEQFF	TGCGCCAGCAGCTTTGACACGGTGGGAGGAAATGAGCAGTTCTTC
TRBV19	TRBJ2-3	.	TRBD2	CASSHRLAGVLTDTQYF	TGTGCCAGTAGTCACCGACTAGCGGGAGTACTCACAGATACGCAGTATTTT
TRBV27	TRBJ1-5	.	.	CASSLAVTKKYSILDQPQHF	TGTGCCAGCAGTTTAGCAGTAACAAAAAAATACTCAATTCTAGATCAGCCCCAGCATTTT
TRBV24-1	TRBJ2-3	.	TRBD2	CATSDPTVSSGRPPDTQYF	TGTGCCACCAGTGATCCAACAGTTTCTAGCGGGAGGCCCCCAGATACGCAGTATTTT
TRBV6-1	TRBJ1-2	.	.	CASSDRGMNYGYTF	TGTGCCAGCAGTGATAGGGGGATGAACTATGGCTACACCTTC
TRBV18	TRBJ2-2	once	TRBD2	CASSPQSSGGTGELFF	TGTGCCAGCTCACCACAGTCGAGCGGGGGGACCGGGGAGCTGTTTTTT
TRBV6-5	TRBJ2-5	.	TRBD1	CASMRNRGLRETQYF	TGTGCCAGCATGCGAAACAGGGGGCTAAGAGAGACCCAGTACTTC
TRBV5-4	TRBJ2-5	once	.	CASSEGVVETQYF	TGTGCCAGCAGCGAAGGGGTTGTGGAGACCCAGTACTTC
TRBV9	TRBJ2-3	.	TRBD1	CASSLWDRGRTDTQYF	TGTGCCAGCAGCCTTTGGGACAGGGGGCGAACAGATACGCAGTATTTT
TRBV10-3	TRBJ1-5	once	TRBD1	CAITTGVAGQPQHF	TGTGCCATAACGACAGGGGTAGCGGGTCAGCCCCAGCATTTT
TRBV7-9	TRBJ2-1	few	TRBD1	CASSPADRAEQFF	TGTGCCAGCAGTCCAGCTGACAGGGCTGAGCAGTTCTTC
TRBV30	TRBJ2-5	.	TRBD2	CAWRTAGVVETQYF	TGTGCCTGGAGAACAGCGGGAGTGGTTGAGACCCAGTACTTC
TRBV3-1/TRBV3-2	TRBJ1-2	.	.	CASSQEGRFGGYTF	TGTGCCAGCAGCCAAGAGGGCAGGTTCGGAGGCTACACCTTC
TRBV7-2	TRBJ2-3	.	TRBD2	CASSGASGSGTDTQYF	TGTGCCAGCAGCGGAGCTAGCGGGAGTGGGACAGATACGCAGTATTTT
TRBV13	TRBJ1-1	.	.	CASSLSRHTAFF	TGTGCCAGCAGCTTGTCCCGACACACTGCTTTCTTT
TRBV29-1	TRBJ2-3	.	.	CSVSGSTDTQYF	TGCAGCGTTAGCGGTAGCACAGATACGCAGTATTTT
TRBV6-2/TRBV6-3	TRBJ2-2	.	TRBD2	CASSYERDGELFF	TGTGCCAGCAGTTACGAGCGGGACGGGGAGCTGTTTTTT
TRBV6-6	TRBJ1-2	few	.	CASSYSYGNYGYTF	TGTGCCAGCAGTTACTCGTACGGTAACTATGGCTACACCTTC
TRBV27	TRBJ2-3	.	TRBD1	CAIRRDRVADTQYF	TGTGCCATCCGCCGGGACAGGGTGGCAGATACGCAGTATTTT
TRBV20-1	TRBJ2-3	.	.	CSASYGAPQPEDTQYF	TGCAGTGCTAGTTATGGGGCACCCCAACCGGAAGATACGCAGTATTTT
TRBV15	TRBJ2-1	.	TRBD2	CATREGLAYNEQFF	TGTGCCACCCGTGAGGGACTAGCATATAATGAGCAGTTCTTC
TRBV28	TRBJ2-5	.	.	CASSLRKGSGETQYF	TGTGCCAGCAGTTTACGGAAAGGCTCGGGGGAGACCCAGTACTTC
TRBV9	TRBJ2-1	.	TRBD2	CASSVELAGDNEQFF	TGTGCCAGCAGCGTCGAGCTAGCGGGCGACAATGAGCAGTTCTTC
TRBV9	TRBJ2-7	.	TRBD1	CASSPRIRTGGDEQYF	TGTGCCAGCAGCCCCCGCATAAGGACAGGGGGCGACGAGCAGTACTTC
TRBV2	TRBJ1-4	.	.	CASRALGGGYEKLFF	TGTGCCAGCAGAGCCCTGGGGGGTGGATATGAAAAACTGTTTTTT
TRBV6-5	TRBJ2-1	.	TRBD2	CASSSASGNNEQFF	TGTGCCAGCAGTTCAGCAAGCGGGAACAATGAGCAGTTCTTC